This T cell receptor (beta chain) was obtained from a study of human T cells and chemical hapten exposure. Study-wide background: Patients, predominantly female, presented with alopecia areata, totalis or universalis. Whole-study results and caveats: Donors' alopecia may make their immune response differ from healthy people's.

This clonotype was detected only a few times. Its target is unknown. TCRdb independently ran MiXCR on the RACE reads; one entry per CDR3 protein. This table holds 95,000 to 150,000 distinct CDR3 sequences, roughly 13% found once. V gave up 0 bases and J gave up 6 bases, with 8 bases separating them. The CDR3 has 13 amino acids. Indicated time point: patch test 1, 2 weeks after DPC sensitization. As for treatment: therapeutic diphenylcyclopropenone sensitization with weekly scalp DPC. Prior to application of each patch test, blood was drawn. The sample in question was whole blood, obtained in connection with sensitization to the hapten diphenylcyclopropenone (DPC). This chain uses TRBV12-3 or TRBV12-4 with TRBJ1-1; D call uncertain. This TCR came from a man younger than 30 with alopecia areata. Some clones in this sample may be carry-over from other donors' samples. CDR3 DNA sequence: TGTGCCAGCAGTTTAGCACTGGCTCCTGAAGCTTTCTTT. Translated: CASSLALAPEAFF.